Included here is one T cell receptor beta chain sequence, with context. The data originate from a study of blood T cell repertoires in COVID-19. Germline CDR1 GTSNPN, CDR2 SVGIG (reference sequence). This CDR3 region has 15 residues. V was clipped by 0 bases and J by 4 bases; unmatched bases: 2. Assay: immunoSEQ multiplex PCR; the TCRdb copy retains only in-frame clones and omits some. Of under 200,000 clones listed, about 88% are singletons. The chain joins TRBV30 to TRBJ1-5; 11 bases agree with TRBD1. This clonotype was obtained from a man between 60 and 75 years old with acute or convalescent COVID-19. Sequences were obtained from peripheral blood. DNA of the CDR3: TGTGCCTGGAGTGTAGGGACAGGGGGGAATCAGCCCCAGCATTTT. Translation: CAWSVGTGGNQPQHF.